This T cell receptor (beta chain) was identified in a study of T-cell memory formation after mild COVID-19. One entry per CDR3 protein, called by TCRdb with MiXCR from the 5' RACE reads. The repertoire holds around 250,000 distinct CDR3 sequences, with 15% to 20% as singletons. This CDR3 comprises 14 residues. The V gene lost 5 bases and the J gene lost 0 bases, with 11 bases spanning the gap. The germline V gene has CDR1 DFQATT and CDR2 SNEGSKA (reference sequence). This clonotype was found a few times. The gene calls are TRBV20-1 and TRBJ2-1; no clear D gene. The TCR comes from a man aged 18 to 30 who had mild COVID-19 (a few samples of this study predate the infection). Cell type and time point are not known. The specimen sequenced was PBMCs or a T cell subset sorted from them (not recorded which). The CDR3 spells CSAPPGPSYNEQFF. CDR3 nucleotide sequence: TGCAGTGCTCCCCCCGGGCCCTCCTACAATGAGCAGTTCTTC.